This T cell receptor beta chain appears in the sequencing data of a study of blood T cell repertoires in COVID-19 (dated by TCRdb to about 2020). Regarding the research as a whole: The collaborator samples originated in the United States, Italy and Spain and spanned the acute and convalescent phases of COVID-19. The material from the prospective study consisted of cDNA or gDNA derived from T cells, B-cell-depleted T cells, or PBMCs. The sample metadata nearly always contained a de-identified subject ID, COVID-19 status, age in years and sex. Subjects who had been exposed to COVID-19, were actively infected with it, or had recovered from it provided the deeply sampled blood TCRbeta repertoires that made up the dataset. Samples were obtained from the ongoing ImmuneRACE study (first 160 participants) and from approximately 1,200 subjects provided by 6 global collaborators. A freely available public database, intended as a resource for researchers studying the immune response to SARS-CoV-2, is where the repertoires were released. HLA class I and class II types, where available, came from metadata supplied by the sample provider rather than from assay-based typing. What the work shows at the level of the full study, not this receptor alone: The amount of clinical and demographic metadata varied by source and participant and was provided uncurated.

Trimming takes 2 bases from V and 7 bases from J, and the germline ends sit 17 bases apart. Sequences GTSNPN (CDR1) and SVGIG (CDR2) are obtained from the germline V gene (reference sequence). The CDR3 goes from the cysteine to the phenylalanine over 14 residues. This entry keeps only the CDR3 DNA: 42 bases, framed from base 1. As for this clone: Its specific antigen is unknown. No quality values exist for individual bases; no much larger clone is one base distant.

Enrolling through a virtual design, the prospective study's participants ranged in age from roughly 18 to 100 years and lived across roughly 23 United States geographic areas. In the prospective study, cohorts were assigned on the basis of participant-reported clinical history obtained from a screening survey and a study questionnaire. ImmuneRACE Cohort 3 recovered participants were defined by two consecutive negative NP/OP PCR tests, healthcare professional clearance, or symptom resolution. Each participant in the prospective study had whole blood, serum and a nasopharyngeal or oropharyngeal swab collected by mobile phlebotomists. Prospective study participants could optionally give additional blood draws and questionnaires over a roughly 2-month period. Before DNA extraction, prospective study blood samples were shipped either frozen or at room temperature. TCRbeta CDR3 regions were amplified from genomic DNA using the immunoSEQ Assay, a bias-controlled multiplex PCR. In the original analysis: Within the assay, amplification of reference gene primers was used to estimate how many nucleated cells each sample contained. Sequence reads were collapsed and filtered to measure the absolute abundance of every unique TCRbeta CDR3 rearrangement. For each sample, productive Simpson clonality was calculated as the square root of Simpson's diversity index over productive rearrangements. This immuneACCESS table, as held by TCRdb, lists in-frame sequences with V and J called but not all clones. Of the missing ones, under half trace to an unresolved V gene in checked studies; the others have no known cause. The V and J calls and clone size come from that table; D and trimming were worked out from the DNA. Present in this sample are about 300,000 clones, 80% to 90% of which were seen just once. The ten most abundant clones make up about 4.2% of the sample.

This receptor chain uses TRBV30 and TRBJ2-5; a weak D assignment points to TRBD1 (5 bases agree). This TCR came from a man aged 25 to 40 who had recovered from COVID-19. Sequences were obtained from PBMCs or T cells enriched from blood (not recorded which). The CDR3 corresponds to CAWSSRSGGATQYF. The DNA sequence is TGTGCCTGGAGTTCTCGATCAGGTGGGGCGACCCAGTACTTC.